This TCR beta chain was sequenced in a study of shared clonotypes between healthy human individuals. As for the study in general: Donors had three CD4 naive, three CD4 memory, two CD8 naive and one CD8 memory plate apiece.

Concerning this clone itself: What it recognizes is unknown.

Over several immunoSEQ plates, each subset's genomic DNA was distributed in even portions. Using immunoSEQ multiplex PCR, the repertoire was profiled, and TCRdb retains in-frame clones only, with some absent. The table records millions of clones, approximately 92% of them present only once. CDR3 size: 13 residues. V lost 4 bases, J lost 12 bases, and 10 bases stayed unmatched. From germline, CDR1 is SGHRS and CDR2 YFSETQ. Study-wide findings and caveats: Generally, naive subsets came out with larger estimated richness than memory subsets.

This clonotype was sampled from a man between 18 and 29 years old in good health. Sequencing was performed on naive CD4+ T cells sorted from blood. Subset defined: CD45RA+ positively selected. The chain links TRBV5-1 to TRBJ2-1; 7 nucleotides line up with TRBD1. The CDR3: CASSTEQGRGQFF. CDR3 DNA sequence: TGCGCCAGCAGCACGGAACAGGGGCGCGGGCAGTTCTTC.